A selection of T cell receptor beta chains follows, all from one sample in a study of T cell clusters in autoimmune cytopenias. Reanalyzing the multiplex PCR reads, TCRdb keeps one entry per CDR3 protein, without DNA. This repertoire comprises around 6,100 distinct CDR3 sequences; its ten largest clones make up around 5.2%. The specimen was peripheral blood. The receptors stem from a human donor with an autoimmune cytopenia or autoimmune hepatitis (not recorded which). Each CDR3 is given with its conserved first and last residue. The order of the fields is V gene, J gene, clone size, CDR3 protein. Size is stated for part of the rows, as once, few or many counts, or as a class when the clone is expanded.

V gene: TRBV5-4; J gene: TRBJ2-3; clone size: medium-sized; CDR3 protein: CASSLSRTSGTDTQYF
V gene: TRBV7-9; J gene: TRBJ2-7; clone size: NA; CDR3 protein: CASELQGGGNYEQYF
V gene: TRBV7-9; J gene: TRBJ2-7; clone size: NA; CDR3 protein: CASSRGAQNEQYF
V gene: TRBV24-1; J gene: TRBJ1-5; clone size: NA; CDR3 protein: CATSDLQCQQNSNQPQHF
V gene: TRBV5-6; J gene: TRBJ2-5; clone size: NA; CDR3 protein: CASSLEYQETEYF
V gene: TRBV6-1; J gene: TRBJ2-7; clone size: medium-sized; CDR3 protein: CASSGGGQGASYEQYF
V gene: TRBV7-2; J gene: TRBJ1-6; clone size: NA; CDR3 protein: CASKPTGSNSPLHF
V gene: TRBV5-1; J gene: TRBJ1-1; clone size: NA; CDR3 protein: CASSQGQGMGTEAFF
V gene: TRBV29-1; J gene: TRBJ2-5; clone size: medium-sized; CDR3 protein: CSVESREGSGGTETQYF
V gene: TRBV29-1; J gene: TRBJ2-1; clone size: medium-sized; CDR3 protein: CSASTSTYNEQFF
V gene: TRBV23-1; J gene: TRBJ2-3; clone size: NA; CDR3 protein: CASIRTGSTDTQYF
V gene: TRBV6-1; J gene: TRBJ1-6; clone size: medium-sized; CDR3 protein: CASSDGGRNSPLHF
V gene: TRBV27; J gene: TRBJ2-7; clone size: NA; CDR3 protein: CASSPPSGGKYEQYF
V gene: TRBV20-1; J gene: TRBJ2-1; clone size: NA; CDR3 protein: CSASSQGLYNEQFF
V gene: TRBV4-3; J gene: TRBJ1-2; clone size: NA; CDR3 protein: CASSHGLQEDGYTF
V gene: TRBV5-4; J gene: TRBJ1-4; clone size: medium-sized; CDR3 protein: CASSRTGRDEKLFF
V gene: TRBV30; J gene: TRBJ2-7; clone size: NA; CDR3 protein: CAWSEGRGNEQYF